This T cell receptor beta chain comes out of a study of T cell repertoires in cytomegalovirus infection. Study as a whole: Well-studied HLA-B-restricted epitopes and recently identified HLA-C-restricted epitopes of CMV were both used in the study. Shared public TCR beta signatures pointed to both CMV infection and a matching HLA type. General study results and limits: Summed frequency of shared TCR beta families picked out CMV carriers who also had the relevant HLA. The ex vivo response showed dominance by HLA-C-restricted CMV-specific TCR beta clonotypes.

On this clonotype: Its target is not known.

TCRdb called the reads again in MiXCR, with one record for every CDR3 protein. The sample holds about 830,000 distinct CDR3 sequences; approximately 32% are singletons and the top ten take roughly 12%. There are 15 residues in the CDR3. The germline CDR1 and CDR2 sequences are SGHDT and YYEEEE. J was trimmed by 3 bases and V by 2 bases; bases with no gene match: 3. This TCR came from a human donor in good health (CMV status not recorded). Some clones in this sample may be carry-over from other donors' samples. The V call is TRBV5-6, the J call TRBJ2-1; 9 positions agree with TRBD1. Here the sequenced sample was cultured CD8+ T cells from PBMCs, taken from culture after CMV antigen stimulation. The CDR3 nucleotides read TGTGCCAGCAGCTTCTGGGACAGGGTCTACAATGAGCAGTTCTTC. It codes for CASSFWDRVYNEQFF. Combining the CDR3 with reference TRBV5-6 and TRBJ2-1 gives the whole variable domain DAGVTQSPTHLIKTRGQQVTLRCSPKSGHDTVSWYQQALGQGPQFIFQYYEEEERQRGNFPDRFSGHQFPNYSSELNVNALLLGDSALYLCASSFWDRVYNEQFFGPGTRLTVL.